The clone carrying this T cell receptor beta chain was seen a handful of times. The sample originates from a study of T cells after yellow fever vaccination. By 5'RACE template switching, TCR cDNA was produced, with a universal primer site and UMIs added in the process. TCRdb analysed the 5' RACE reads with MiXCR anew, one entry per CDR3 protein. The sample lists around 88,000 distinct CDR3 sequences; roughly 13% were seen once. Trimming shortened V by 11 bases and J by 8 bases, and 7 bases separated the two germline ends. This CDR3 is built from 9 residues. Germline V CDR1 and CDR2: SGHVS, FQNEAQ. General study findings and limits: On re-exposure, the response was weaker but peaked faster, at day 5 versus 15.

This chain uses TRBV7-8 with TRBJ2-1; D remains unclear. The sample was CD8+ T cells not binding an NS4B(214-222) dextramer, sorted from PBMCs, taken more than 20 days after the first yellow fever vaccination. This clonotype was obtained from a man in his late teens or twenties who received the YFV17D yellow fever vaccine. The DNA for the CDR3 is TGTGCCGTCCACCATGAGCAGTTCTTC. Protein product: CAVHHEQFF.